One sample yielded the 3 T cell receptor beta chains listed below, sequenced in a study of blood T cell repertoires in COVID-19. The table came from immunoSEQ multiplex PCR; TCRdb's copy has only in-frame clones and leaves some out. The top ten hold approximately 24% of the sample, which has more than 25,000 clones, approximately 87% seen once. The sample consisted of peripheral blood. All receptors derive from a human donor with active COVID-19. The donor label of this sample is uncertain.

This chain links TRBV4-1 with TRBJ2-1; TRBD1 matches at 7 bases. The CDR3 consists of 18 residues. Germline values: CDR1 MGHRA, CDR2 YSYEKL. After removal of 1 base from V and 5 bases from J, the junction contained 14 bases not matched to a gene. The CDR3 is CASSQVVMRTGRNNEQFF. The CDR3 DNA reads TGCGCCAGCAGCCAAGTCGTGATGAGGACAGGCCGTAACAATGAGCAGTTCTTC.

This chain uses TRBV9 with TRBJ1-2; no definite D call. CDR3 length: 14 amino acids. CDR1 is SGDLS and CDR2 is YYNGEE in the germline V gene. The germline V and J ends were trimmed by 4 bases and 3 bases, with 13 bases remaining between them. CDR3 sequence (DNA): TGTGCCAGCAGCCCCACGAGGGAATACTATGGCTACACCTTC. It specifies CASSPTREYYGYTF.

This CDR3 reads CASVNNDRPDEQYF. DNA for the CDR3: TGCGCCAGCGTTAATAATGACAGGCCAGACGAGCAGTACTTC. The chain carries TRBV5-1 and TRBJ2-7; tentatively, D is TRBD1 (6 bases). Germline lookup yields CDR1 SGHRS and CDR2 YFSETQ. The CDR3 is 14 amino acids. Trimming removed 7 bases from V and 5 bases from J, with 19 bases in between. The whole variable domain, remainder taken from reference TRBV5-1 and TRBJ2-7, is KAGVTQTPRYLIKTRGQQVTLSCSPISGHRSVSWYQQTPGQGLQFLFEYFSETQRNKGNFPGRFSGRQFSNSRSEMNVSTLELGDSALYLCASVNNDRPDEQYFGPGTRLTVT.